This is a list of T cell receptor beta chains from one sample in a study of read filtering for tumor transcriptome and immune sequencing. From the reads, TCRdb called clonotypes with MiXCR, one entry per CDR3 protein. The data contain about 19,000 distinct CDR3 sequences, over 20% of them singletons. The sequencing sample was made of a population of CD138-negative cells sorted from bone marrow. These receptors were collected from a donor aged 40 or older with multiple myeloma. CDR3s include the opening cysteine and the closing phenylalanine or tryptophan. The order of the fields is D gene, V gene, J gene, clone size, CDR3 protein, CDR3 DNA. D genes are given only for firm matches. Size is omitted from some rows. Given values are once, few, many or a class for expanded clones.

D: -
V: TRBV5-1
J: TRBJ2-1
size: many
CDR3: CASSSPGAGSHRDNEQFF
DNA: TGCGCCAGCAGCTCCCCTGGGGCAGGTTCCCATAGGGACAATGAGCAGTTCTTC

D: TRBD2
V: TRBV7-9
J: TRBJ2-1
size: large
CDR3: CASSLSGTSVSTEQFF
DNA: TGTGCTAGCAGCTTATCCGGGACTAGCGTTTCAACGGAGCAGTTCTTC

D: -
V: TRBV19
J: TRBJ1-4
size: -
CDR3: CASRGRGEKLFF
DNA: TGTGCTAGTCGAGGAAGGGGTGAAAAACTGTTTTTT

D: -
V: TRBV5-1
J: TRBJ2-5
size: -
CDR3: CASSLYLEEGETQHF
DNA: TGCGCCAGCAGCTTGTATCTGGAGGAGGGGGAGACCCAGCACTTC

D: -
V: TRBV7-9
J: TRBJ2-1
size: many
CDR3: CASTVITGPSYNEQFF
DNA: TGTGCCAGCACAGTAATAACGGGACCATCCTACAATGAGCAGTTCTTC

D: TRBD2
V: TRBV20-1
J: TRBJ2-1
size: few
CDR3: CSARLAGYNEQFF
DNA: TGCAGTGCTAGACTAGCGGGCTACAATGAGCAGTTCTTC

D: -
V: TRBV11-2
J: TRBJ2-3
size: -
CDR3: CASSLSFAAHKTDTQYF
DNA: TGTGCCAGCAGCTTATCCTTCGCAGCCCATAAGACAGATACGCAGTATTTT

D: -
V: TRBV19
J: TRBJ2-3
size: -
CDR3: CASRKGPSTDTQYF
DNA: TGTGCCAGTAGGAAGGGACCTAGCACAGATACGCAGTATTTT

D: -
V: TRBV29-1
J: TRBJ2-3
size: few
CDR3: CSANPGTRGTDTQYF
DNA: TGCAGCGCGAATCCCGGGACACGAGGGACAGATACGCAGTATTTT

D: -
V: TRBV19
J: TRBJ2-1
size: medium-sized
CDR3: CASSNNEQFF
DNA: TGTGCCAGTAGCAACAATGAGCAGTTCTTC

D: -
V: TRBV20-1
J: TRBJ2-3
size: -
CDR3: CSARDLTSRSQDTQYF
DNA: TGTAGTGCTAGAGATTTAACTAGCAGGAGTCAAGATACGCAGTATTTT

D: TRBD2
V: TRBV5-1
J: TRBJ2-1
size: medium-sized
CDR3: CASSLTSGGTYNEQFF
DNA: TGCGCCAGCAGCTTGACTAGCGGAGGGACTTACAATGAGCAGTTCTTC

D: TRBD1
V: TRBV9
J: TRBJ1-1
size: many
CDR3: CASSVATGGPNTEAFF
DNA: TGTGCCAGCAGCGTAGCTACAGGGGGCCCGAACACTGAAGCTTTCTTT

D: TRBD2
V: TRBV12-3/TRBV12-4
J: TRBJ2-3
size: -
CDR3: CASSPSGITDTQYF
DNA: TGTGCCAGCAGTCCTAGCGGGATCACAGATACGCAGTATTTT

D: TRBD1
V: TRBV28
J: TRBJ1-2
size: -
CDR3: CASSSDRGLYGYTF
DNA: TGTGCCAGCAGTTCGGACAGGGGGCTATATGGCTACACCTTC

D: -
V: TRBV3-1
J: TRBJ2-5
size: medium-sized
CDR3: CASSQDPGRETQYF
DNA: TGTGCCAGCAGCCAAGATCCGGGTCGGGAGACCCAGTACTTC

D: -
V: TRBV5-1
J: TRBJ2-7
size: few
CDR3: CASSLEGDYEQYF
DNA: TGCGCCAGCAGCTTGGAGGGGGACTACGAGCAGTACTTC

D: TRBD2
V: TRBV11-2
J: TRBJ2-1
size: medium-sized
CDR3: CASSTQSVAGYKQFF
DNA: TGTGCCAGCAGCACCCAGTCGGTAGCGGGATATAAGCAGTTCTTC

D: TRBD2
V: TRBV3-1
J: TRBJ2-1
size: -
CDR3: CASSPWTSGSNEQFF
DNA: TGTGCCAGCAGCCCATGGACTAGCGGATCCAATGAGCAGTTCTTC

D: -
V: TRBV7-9
J: TRBJ2-5
size: -
CDR3: CASSHDMGKTYF
DNA: TGTGCCAGCAGTCACGACATGGGCAAAACGTACTTC

D: -
V: TRBV20-1
J: TRBJ2-2
size: many
CDR3: CSAIPGSSTGELFF
DNA: TGCAGTGCTATTCCTGGTAGCTCTACCGGGGAGCTGTTTTTT

D: -
V: TRBV7-2
J: TRBJ2-6
size: -
CDR3: CASSLAVSSSGANVLTF
DNA: TGTGCCAGCAGCTTAGCCGTCTCCAGCTCTGGGGCCAACGTCCTGACTTTC

D: -
V: TRBV11-2
J: TRBJ2-5
size: -
CDR3: CASSFGETQYF
DNA: TGTGCCAGCAGCTTCGGAGAGACCCAGTACTTC

D: -
V: TRBV18
J: TRBJ2-1
size: many
CDR3: CASSLGRLGSYNEQFF
DNA: TGTGCCAGCTCACTTGGTAGATTGGGGTCCTACAATGAGCAGTTCTTC

D: -
V: TRBV27
J: TRBJ1-1
size: many
CDR3: CASSLYGQINTEAFF
DNA: TGTGCCAGCAGTCTCTATGGACAGATAAACACTGAAGCTTTCTTT

D: TRBD2
V: TRBV7-2
J: TRBJ2-1
size: -
CDR3: CASTRLAGVRNEQFF
DNA: TGTGCCAGCACCAGACTAGCGGGAGTAAGGAATGAGCAGTTCTTC

D: TRBD1
V: TRBV5-6
J: TRBJ1-4
size: many
CDR3: CASSQAPYRGVEKLFF
DNA: TGTGCCAGCAGCCAAGCACCTTACAGGGGGGTTGAAAAACTGTTTTTT

D: -
V: TRBV12-3/TRBV12-4
J: TRBJ1-2
size: -
CDR3: CASSRTEIGYTF
DNA: TGTGCCAGCAGTCGGACGGAAATTGGCTACACCTTC

D: -
V: TRBV4-2
J: TRBJ1-4
size: many
CDR3: CASSLTVEKLFF
DNA: TGTGCCAGCAGCCTCACCGTCGAAAAACTGTTTTTT

D: -
V: TRBV20-1
J: TRBJ2-1
size: many
CDR3: CSARSGGAGNEQFF
DNA: TGCAGTGCTAGATCGGGGGGCGCCGGCAATGAGCAGTTCTTC

D: -
V: TRBV28
J: TRBJ2-3
size: -
CDR3: CASFAGSTDTQYF
DNA: TGTGCCAGCTTCGCAGGAAGCACAGATACGCAGTATTTT